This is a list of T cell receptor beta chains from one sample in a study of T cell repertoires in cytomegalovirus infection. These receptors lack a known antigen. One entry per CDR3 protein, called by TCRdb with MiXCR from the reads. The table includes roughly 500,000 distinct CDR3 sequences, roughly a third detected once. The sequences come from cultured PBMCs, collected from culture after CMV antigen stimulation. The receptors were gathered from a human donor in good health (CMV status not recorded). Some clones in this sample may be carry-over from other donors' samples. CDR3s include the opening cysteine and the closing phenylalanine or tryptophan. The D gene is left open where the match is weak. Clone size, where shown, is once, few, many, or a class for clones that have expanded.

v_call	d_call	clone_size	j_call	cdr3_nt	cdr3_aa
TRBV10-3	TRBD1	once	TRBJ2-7	TGTGCCATCAGTGCCTGGGACAGCGTCTACGAGCAGTACTTC	CAISAWDSVYEQYF
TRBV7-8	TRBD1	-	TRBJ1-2	TGTGCCAGCAGTCCATTTGGGGACAGGGAAGGCTACACCTTC	CASSPFGDREGYTF
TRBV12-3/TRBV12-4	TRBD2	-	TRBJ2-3	TGTGCCAGCAGCCTTAGCGGGATCGGGACAGATACGCAGTATTTT	CASSLSGIGTDTQYF
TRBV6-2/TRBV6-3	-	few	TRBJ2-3	TGTGCCAGCAGGGGAGGACTGACTACGCAGTATTTT	CASRGGLTTQYF
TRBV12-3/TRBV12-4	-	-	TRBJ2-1	TGTGCCAGCAGTTTGGTCGGGACCTACAATGAGCAGTTCTTC	CASSLVGTYNEQFF
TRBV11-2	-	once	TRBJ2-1	TGTGCCAGTTTACGACTAGGGTACAATGAGCAGTTCTTC	CASLRLGYNEQFF
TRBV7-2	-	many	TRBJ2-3	TGTGCCAGCGGTGGAGGAAGCACAGATACGCAGTATTTT	CASGGGSTDTQYF
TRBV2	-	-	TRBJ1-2	TGTGCCAGCAGTGAATCCGGACTGGGGGCTGGCTACACCTTC	CASSESGLGAGYTF
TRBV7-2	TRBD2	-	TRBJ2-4	TGTGCCAGCAGCTTTACTAGCGGGGGGGGCAACAACATGCAGTACTTC	CASSFTSGGGNNMQYF
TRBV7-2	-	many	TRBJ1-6	TGTGCCAGCAGCTTAGCCGGGGCGCATGGGGGTTCACCCCTCCACTTT	CASSLAGAHGGSPLHF
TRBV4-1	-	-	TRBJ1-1	TGCGCCAGCAGCCATGCCCGGGACAAAGCTGAAGCTTTCTTT	CASSHARDKAEAFF
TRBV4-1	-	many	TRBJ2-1	TGCGCCAGCAGCCAAGGAGTATGGTATGAGCAGTTCTTC	CASSQGVWYEQFF
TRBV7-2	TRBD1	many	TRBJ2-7	TGTGCCAGCAGCTTAGAACAGGGGGCCTACGAGCAGTACTTC	CASSLEQGAYEQYF
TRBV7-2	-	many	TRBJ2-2	TGTGCCAGCAGCCCCCATAGCGTACGCACCGGGGAGCTGTTTTTT	CASSPHSVRTGELFF
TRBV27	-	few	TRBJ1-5	TGTGCCAGCAGTTTGCGGGGGGCCGGGCCCCAGCATTTT	CASSLRGAGPQHF
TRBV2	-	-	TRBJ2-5	TGTGCCAGCAGTGAGGGGGGCGAGACCCAGTACTTC	CASSEGGETQYF
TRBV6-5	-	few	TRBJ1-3	TGTGCCAGCAGAACCGGACTATCCGGAAACACCATATATTTT	CASRTGLSGNTIYF
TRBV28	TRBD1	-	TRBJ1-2	TGTGCCAGCAGTTTGCTTAGCGGACAGGGCGATGGCTACACCTTC	CASSLLSGQGDGYTF
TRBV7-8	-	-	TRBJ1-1	TGTGCCAGCAGCTTACATTGGGGTAACACTGAAGCTTTCTTT	CASSLHWGNTEAFF
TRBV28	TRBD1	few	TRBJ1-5	TGTGCCAGCAGGCCACCCGGCGGGACAGGGGCTTCTCAGCCCCAGCATTTT	CASRPPGGTGASQPQHF
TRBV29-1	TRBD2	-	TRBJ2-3	TGCAGTCTTCGGTGGGGAGGGACGCAAGATACGCAGTATTTT	CSLRWGGTQDTQYF
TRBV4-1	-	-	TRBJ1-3	TGCGCCAGCAGCCCCCTCGGGGTCTCTGGAAACACCATATATTTT	CASSPLGVSGNTIYF
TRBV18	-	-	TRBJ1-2	TGTGCCAGCTCACCACCGGTGATGTCTTGGGACTATGGCTACACCTTC	CASSPPVMSWDYGYTF
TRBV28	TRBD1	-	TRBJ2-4	TGTGCCAGCAGTTTCAGGACAGGGATGGCCATTCAGTACTTC	CASSFRTGMAIQYF
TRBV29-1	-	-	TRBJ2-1	TGCAGCGTTGAAGAAGTCCGGGGCTACAATGAGCAGTTCTTC	CSVEEVRGYNEQFF
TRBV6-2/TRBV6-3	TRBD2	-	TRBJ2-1	TGTGCCAGCAGCCATTATAGCGGGATCAATGAGCAGTTCTTC	CASSHYSGINEQFF
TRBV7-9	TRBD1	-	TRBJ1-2	TGTGCCAGCAGCGCCCCAGGGGGCCAGGGCTACACCTTC	CASSAPGGQGYTF
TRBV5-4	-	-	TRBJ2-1	TGTGCCAGCAGCCTGGGGACCCCGGGCCTCCGATCTCACAATGAGCAGTTCTTC	CASSLGTPGLRSHNEQFF
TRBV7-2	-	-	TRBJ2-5	TGTGCCAGCAGCTTAGAACAGGTCGTGGGAGAGACCCAGTACTTC	CASSLEQVVGETQYF
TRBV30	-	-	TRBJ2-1	TGTGCCTGGAGGTCGGCTAGCAATGAGCAGTTCTTC	CAWRSASNEQFF
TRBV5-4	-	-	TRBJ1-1	TGTGCCAGCAGCTACCATGGGGCCACTGAAGCTTTCTTT	CASSYHGATEAFF
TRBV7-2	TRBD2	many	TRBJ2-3	TGTGCCAGCAGCTTAGGGGAGGGCTACACAGATACGCAGTATTTT	CASSLGEGYTDTQYF
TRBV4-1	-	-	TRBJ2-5	TGCGCCAGCAGCCGACGGCCGCAGGGGACCCAGTACTTC	CASSRRPQGTQYF
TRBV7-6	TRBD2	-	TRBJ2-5	TGTGCCAGCAGCTCCTTGACTAGCGGGAGGGGGGAGACCCAGTACTTC	CASSSLTSGRGETQYF
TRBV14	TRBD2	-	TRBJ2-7	TGTGCCAGCAGCCTGACTAGCGGGGGGACCGAGCAGTACTTC	CASSLTSGGTEQYF
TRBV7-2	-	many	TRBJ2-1	TGTGCCAGCAGCTTAGCCTGGAATGAGCAGTTCTTC	CASSLAWNEQFF
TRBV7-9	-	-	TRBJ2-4	TGTGCCAGCTCCTCCGCGGCGGAATTTCAGTACTTC	CASSSAAEFQYF
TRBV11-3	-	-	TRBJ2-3	TGTGCCAGCAGCCACCCGGGGCCAGGTGGGGATACGCAGTATTTT	CASSHPGPGGDTQYF
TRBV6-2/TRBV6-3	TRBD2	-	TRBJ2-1	TGTGCCAGCAGAAAACAAAACAAAAGACTAGCGGGAGATGCCTACAATGAGCAGTTCTTC	CASRKQNKRLAGDAYNEQFF
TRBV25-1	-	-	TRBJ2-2	TGTGCCAGCAGTGAAATGGGGTCGACCACCGGGGAGCTGTTTTTT	CASSEMGSTTGELFF
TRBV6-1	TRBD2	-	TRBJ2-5	TGTGCCAGCAGTACAGGCGGGGGGAAGACCCAGTACTTC	CASSTGGGKTQYF
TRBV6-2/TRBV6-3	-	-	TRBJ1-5	TGTGCCAGCAGTTACGTCCGGCAGCCCCAGCATTTT	CASSYVRQPQHF
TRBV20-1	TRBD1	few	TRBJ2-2	TGCAGTGCTAAACAGGGGGCGTCGACCGGGGAGCTGTTTTTT	CSAKQGASTGELFF
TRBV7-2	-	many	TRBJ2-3	TGTGCCAGCAGCCGAGGGGGAGGGGATACGCAGTATTTT	CASSRGGGDTQYF
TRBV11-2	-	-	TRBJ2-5	TGTGCCAGCAGCTTAGAGTCAGCACAAGAGACCCAGTACTTC	CASSLESAQETQYF
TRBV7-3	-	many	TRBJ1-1	TGTGCCAGCAGCCTAACGGGGGGGTCCAGGGGAGCAGTCCCGGCTTTCTTT	CASSLTGGSRGAVPAFF
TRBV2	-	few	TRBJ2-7	TGTGCCACCCAGGCGGGATATTCCTACGAGCAGTACTTC	CATQAGYSYEQYF
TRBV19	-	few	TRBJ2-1	TGTGCCAGTAGCCCACAACGAAGTGAGCAGTTCTTC	CASSPQRSEQFF
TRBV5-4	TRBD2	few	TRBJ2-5	TGTGCCACCGCTGGAAGCGGGGGACAAGAGACCCAGTACTTC	CATAGSGGQETQYF
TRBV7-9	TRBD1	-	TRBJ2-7	TGTGCCAGCAGCTTAGACGGACAGGGGAACGAGCAGTACTTC	CASSLDGQGNEQYF
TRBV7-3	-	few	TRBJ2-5	TGTGCCAGCAGCTTATTGAGGAGAGAGACCCAGTACTTC	CASSLLRRETQYF
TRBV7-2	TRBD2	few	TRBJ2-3	TGTGCCAGCAGCTTAGCGACGGGAGGGCGCACAGATACGCAGTATTTT	CASSLATGGRTDTQYF
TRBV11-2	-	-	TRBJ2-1	TGTGCCAGCAGCTTAGATCCCCCTGGAAAAAGCCACAATGAGCAGTTCTTC	CASSLDPPGKSHNEQFF